This TCR beta chain was retrieved from a study of cytomegalovirus exposure and HLA in healthy donors. Primers for the PCR totalled 60 Vbeta and 13 Jbeta. Original handling: Later reanalysis found roughly 80 million unique TCR beta chains, 10 million to 14 million of them shared. Profiling relied on immunoSEQ multiplex PCR, and the TCRdb table lists in-frame clones only, not all of them. V, J and clone size derive from that table, while D and trimming were established from the DNA sequence. The data show under 150,000 clones, 75% to 85% seen once. V lost 4 bases and J lost 9, with 16 bases in between. In germline, CDR1 is MNHEY, CDR2 SMNVEV (reference sequence). The CDR3 is made up of 14 amino acids. This cohort consisted of healthy bone marrow donors.

The genes are TRBV27 and TRBJ1-5; weak D call: TRBD1 (6 bases). Sample: PBMCs. The clonotype originates from a male donor in good health and CMV-seronegative. DNA of the CDR3: TGTGCCAGCAGTTCCTTCGGGGCCAGGGGGCCCCAGCATTTT. Translation gives CASSSFGARGPQHF.